The 23 T cell receptor beta chains below come from one sample, sequenced in a study of T cells in Graves' hyperthyroidism and ophthalmopathy. What was amplified from RNA transcripts were TCR beta CDR3 regions. The HTBI set primed first-round TCR CDR3 RT-PCR. TCRdb re-called the multiplex PCR reads with MiXCR, one entry per CDR3 protein. The sample has approximately 400,000 distinct CDR3 sequences, 15% to 19% seen once. The specimen was blood. Every receptor here comes from a woman younger than 35 with Graves' hyperthyroidism.

This clonotype was seen at least ten times. The chain recombines TRBV28 with TRBJ2-2; D is possibly TRBD1 (5 bases). The CDR3 is made up of 14 amino acids. CDR1 MDHEN and CDR2 SYDVKM come from the germline V gene. Trimming cost V 6 bases and J 1 base, with 9 bases left between them. CDR3 coding DNA: TGTGCCAGCAGACAAGACAGGAACACCGGGGAGCTGTTTTTT. It specifies CASRQDRNTGELFF.

As for this clonotype: At one end, the junction sequence differs from germline, possibly due to a read error. The chain joins TRBV5-1 to TRBJ1-2, with D perhaps TRBD1 (5 bases). The CDR3 extends over 12 amino acids. In germline, CDR1 is SGHRS, CDR2 YFSETQ. In nucleotides, the CDR3 is TGCGCCAGCAGCTTGGAGGGGCATGGCTACCCCTTC. Translating gives CASSLEGHGYPF.

This clonotype was seen ten or more times. This chain uses TRBV6-1 with TRBJ1-4; a possible D gene is TRBD1 (6 bases). The length of the CDR3 is 17 residues. V gave up 4 bases and J gave up 8 bases, with 23 bases separating them. Germline V gives CDR1 MNHNS, CDR2 SASEGT. DNA for the CDR3: TGTGCCAGCAGTGCGAACCCTCGACAGGTTCTTGGGGAAAAACTGTTTTTT. Amino acids: CASSANPRQVLGEKLFF.

This clonotype was observed at least ten times. This chain links TRBV11-2 with TRBJ2-1; 13 bases map to TRBD2. Germline V gene lookup returns CDR1 SGHAT and CDR2 FQNNGV. V was clipped by 1 base and J by 9 bases; unmatched bases: 12. The CDR3 extends over 18 amino acids. This CDR3 reads CASSLGRTSGSPLGEQFF. The CDR3 bases are TGTGCCAGCAGCTTAGGAAGGACTAGCGGGAGTCCTTTGGGTGAGCAGTTCTTC. The complete variable domain, with remaining parts taken from reference TRBV11-2 and TRBJ2-1, reads EAGVAQSPRYKIIEKRQSVAFWCNPISGHATLYWYQQILGQGPKLLIQFQNNGVVDDSQLPKDRFSAERLKGVDSTLKIQPAKLEDSAVYLCASSLGRTSGSPLGEQFFGPGTRLTVL.

There are many counts of this clonotype. This chain links TRBV11-2 with TRBJ1-1; D possibly corresponds to TRBD1 (5 bases). Deletions cut 5 bases from V and 0 bases from J, with 10 bases between. The CDR3 totals 14 residues. CDR1 and CDR2 (germline): SGHAT, FQNNGV. This CDR3 reads CASSGGVLNTEAFF. The CDR3 coding sequence is TGTGCCAGCAGCGGAGGGGTCCTGAACACTGAAGCTTTCTTT.

In this sample, this clonotype turned up many times. V usage is TRBV7-9 and J usage is TRBJ2-7, with 7 bases lining up with TRBD1. The ends lost 0 bases at V and 2 bases at J; junction bases unmatched: 4. The germline V gene has CDR1 SEHNR and CDR2 FQNEAQ (reference sequence). The CDR3 length is 15 residues. The CDR3 is CASSLADRSTYEQYF. CDR3 bases: TGTGCCAGCAGCTTAGCGGACAGGTCTACCTACGAGCAGTACTTC.

The genes are TRBV3-1 and TRBJ2-2, with 9 bases lining up with TRBD1. The CDR3 is 16 residues long. The V segment lost 1 base and the J segment 5 bases; nucleotides outside the gene matches: 5. Germline V lookup: CDR1 LGHDT, CDR2 YNNKEL (reference sequence). CDR3 DNA: TGTGCCAGCAGCCAAGGACAGGGGGAGGCTACCGGGGAGCTGTTTTTT. Translated: CASSQGQGEATGELFF. Combining the CDR3 with reference TRBV3-1 and TRBJ2-2 gives the whole variable domain DTAVSQTPKYLVTQMGNDKSIKCEQNLGHDTMYWYKQDSKKFLKIMFSYNNKELIINETVPNRFSPKSPDKAHLNLHINSLELGDSAVYFCASSQGQGEATGELFFGEGSRLTVL.

This clonotype was recorded at least ten times. The J gene is TRBJ2-1, the V gene TRBV5-1; D remains ambiguous. In germline, CDR1 is SGHRS, CDR2 YFSETQ. V was clipped by 0 bases and J by 4 bases, with 8 bases between them. This CDR3 is 14 amino acids long. CDR3 coding DNA: TGCGCCAGCAGCTTGGCCAGGTATTACAATGAGCAGTTCTTC. Translating gives CASSLARYYNEQFF. The full variable domain, rest sourced from reference TRBV5-1 and TRBJ2-1, is KAGVTQTPRYLIKTRGQQVTLSCSPISGHRSVSWYQQTPGQGLQFLFEYFSETQRNKGNFPGRFSGRQFSNSRSEMNVSTLELGDSALYLCASSLARYYNEQFFGPGTRLTVL.

This clonotype occurred many times. The chain combines TRBV29-1 with TRBJ1-1, with 10 bases aligning to TRBD1. The V and J ends lost 6 bases and 10 bases, in that order; junction bases with no gene match: 5. The CDR3 length is 11 residues. Germline V lookup: CDR1 SQVTM, CDR2 ANQGSEA. The DNA of the CDR3 is TGCAGCGTGGGGACAGGGGAAAGAGCTTTCTTT. Translation: CSVGTGERAFF.

In its sample, this clonotype was seen many times. The chain carries TRBV19 and TRBJ1-5; no clear D. In germline, CDR1 is LNHDA, CDR2 SQIVND (reference sequence). CDR3 length equals 15 residues. The ends were cut back, 4 bases at V and 0 bases at J, with 10 bases in the middle. The CDR3 here is CASSTQANSNQPQHF. For the CDR3, the DNA is TGTGCCAGTAGTACCCAGGCCAATAGCAATCAGCCCCAGCATTTT.

This clonotype has only a few counts. V and J are TRBV20-1 and TRBJ2-3, with D perhaps TRBD1 or TRBD2 (6 bases each). CDR1 is DFQATT and CDR2 is SNEGSKA in the germline V gene (reference sequence). The CDR3 covers 14 residues. Trimming removed 1 base from V and 2 bases from J, with 10 bases in between. CDR3 nucleotides: TGCAGTGCTAGAGGGGGGGCCTTCACAGATACGCAGTATTTT. It yields the protein CSARGGAFTDTQYF.

This clonotype came up many times. This rearrangement joins TRBV2 to TRBJ1-1; 8 bases align to TRBD1. The germline V gene encodes CDR1 SNHLY and CDR2 FYNNEI. The V segment lost 8 bases and the J segment 4 bases; nucleotides outside the gene matches: 6. The CDR3 totals 13 residues. CDR3 DNA sequence: TGTGCCAGCCGACTAGGACAGGGCACTGAAGCTTTCTTT. Translation: CASRLGQGTEAFF.

Ten or more counts support this clonotype. This chain uses TRBV3-2 with TRBJ2-7. TRBV3-2 is listed as a pseudogene. The CDR3 has 16 residues. As DNA, the CDR3 is TGTGCCAGCACCTCGACAACAGACCCCAAACATCTCGAGCAGTACTTC. Translated: CASTSTTDPKHLEQYF.

This clonotype was observed a handful of times. The chain combines TRBV6-1 with TRBJ2-7; possible D gene TRBD1, 6 bases. In germline, CDR1 is MNHNS, CDR2 SASEGT. CDR3 length: 15 amino acids. V was clipped by 6 bases and J by 3 bases, with 18 bases between them. CDR3 loop: CASRATGTPVYEQYF. The CDR3 DNA reads as TGTGCCAGCAGAGCAACCGGGACACCCGTCTACGAGCAGTACTTC.

This clonotype was recorded at least ten times. The V gene is TRBV11-2, the J gene TRBJ1-2; 9 positions match TRBD1. This CDR3 region has 15 residues. Germline V lookup: CDR1 SGHAT, CDR2 FQNNGV. V dropped 4 bases and J dropped 6; count of bases not matched to a gene: 9. The CDR3 nucleotides read TGTGCCAGCAGCTCGACCACAGGGGGCGGGCATGGCTACACCTTC. Its translation is CASSSTTGGGHGYTF.

J is TRBJ1-4 and V is TRBV3-1; unclear D gene. Germline V gene sequence: CDR1 LGHDT, CDR2 YNNKEL (reference sequence). The ends were cut back, 1 base at V and 0 bases at J, with 3 bases in the middle. This CDR3 spans 14 amino acids. In DNA, the CDR3 is TGTGCCAGCAGCCAAGGTCCAACTAATGAAAAACTGTTTTTT. Protein: CASSQGPTNEKLFF. The whole variable domain, filled in from reference TRBV3-1 and TRBJ1-4, reads DTAVSQTPKYLVTQMGNDKSIKCEQNLGHDTMYWYKQDSKKFLKIMFSYNNKELIINETVPNRFSPKSPDKAHLNLHINSLELGDSAVYFCASSQGPTNEKLFFGSGTQLSVL.

This chain links TRBV20-1 with TRBJ1-3, with 9 bases that match TRBD1. This CDR3 spans 15 amino acids. The J segment lost 1 base and the V segment lost 1 base, leaving 2 bases of the junction unmatched. Germline assignment: CDR1 DFQATT and CDR2 SNEGSKA (reference sequence). The CDR3 region has the DNA TGCAGTGCTAGAGCCGGGACAGGGTCTGGAAACACCATATATTTT. Residues: CSARAGTGSGNTIYF.

A note on this clonotype: A read error may be the cause here, since a much bigger clone is one base away. The chain couples TRBV6-1 to TRBJ1-1, with D perhaps matching TRBD1 (6 bases). The germline CDR1 and CDR2 sequences are MNHNS and SASEGT. The V end lost 6 bases, the J end lost 2 bases, and 7 bases lay between the germline ends. This CDR3 spans 12 amino acids. The CDR3 bases are TGTGCCAGCAGGGACAGTAACACTGAAGCTTTCTTT. It encodes CASRDSNTEAFF.

The rearrangement links TRBV7-9 to TRBJ2-1; the D gene could be TRBD1 or TRBD2 (5 bases each). Germline CDR1 is SEHNR and CDR2 is FQNEAQ (reference sequence). Trimming took off 5 bases at V and 4 bases at J, with 12 bases between the two ends. The CDR3 covers 14 residues. The CDR3 region is CASSEVGGYNEQFF. The CDR3 DNA is TGTGCCAGCAGCGAGGTTGGGGGATACAATGAGCAGTTCTTC.

Ten or more counts support this clonotype. The chain links TRBV20-1 to TRBJ1-1; D gene unclear. The V gene's germline CDR1 is DFQATT and CDR2 SNEGSKA (reference sequence). Trimming removed 3 bases from V and 10 bases from J, with 12 bases in between. This CDR3 contains 11 residues. DNA for the CDR3: TGCAGTGCTAGTCCACGAGTCGGAGCTTTCTTT. It yields the protein CSASPRVGAFF.

This clonotype turned up a few times. The chain couples TRBV6-5 to TRBJ2-6, with D hard to call. CDR1 and CDR2 from the germline V gene are MNHEY and SVGAGI. V lost 1 base, J lost 0 bases, and 4 bases lay in between. The CDR3 covers 15 residues. CDR3: CASSYYGSGANVLTF. In DNA, the CDR3 is TGTGCCAGCAGTTACTACGGCTCTGGGGCCAACGTCCTGACTTTC.

The chain is built from TRBV29-1 and TRBJ2-7; D unclear. This CDR3 region has 12 residues. V was pared by 1 base and J by 0 bases, with 4 bases between. CDR1 is SQVTM and CDR2 is ANQGSEA in the germline V gene. The CDR3 here is CSVEGSSYEQYF. The CDR3 DNA reads TGCAGCGTTGAAGGCTCCTCCTACGAGCAGTACTTC.

DNA of the CDR3: TGTGCCACCAGCAGAGTCGGACAGCAAGCTTTCTTT. This codes for CATSRVGQQAFF. J is TRBJ1-1 and V is TRBV15, with TRBD1 as a possible D gene (6 bases). V shed 1 base and J shed 9 bases, with 9 bases lying between them. Germline-derived CDR1 and CDR2 are LNHNV and YYDKDF (reference sequence). CDR3 length: 12 amino acids.